The 14 T cell receptor beta chains below come from one sample, sequenced in a study of CD8 T cells in Susac syndrome. A quantity of about 0.5 to 1 ug RNA underwent reverse transcription using random hexamers. TCRdb reprocessed the immunoSEQ multiplex PCR reads via MiXCR and lists one record per CDR3 protein. The repertoire has over 95,000 distinct CDR3 sequences, around nine tenths of them found once; the top ten carry roughly 0.14%. Sequenced material: CD4+ T cells from PBMCs. These receptors all stem from a human donor in good health.

The rearrangement uses TRBV19 and TRBJ2-7; tentatively, D is TRBD1 (5 bases). The CDR3 has 14 amino acids. V lost 3 bases, J lost 4 bases, and 13 bases lay in between. CDR1 is LNHDA, CDR2 SQIVND, per germline (reference sequence). CDR3 sequence reads: CASSMVAGQYEQYF. The CDR3 DNA reads as TGTGCCAGTAGTATGGTGGCAGGGCAATACGAGCAGTACTTC.

The rearrangement links TRBV5-1 to TRBJ2-7; possible D gene TRBD1, 6 bases. V lost 2 bases and J 1 base, leaving 10 bases between the germline ends. CDR3 length: 14 amino acids. Germline V CDR1 and CDR2: SGHRS, YFSETQ. The CDR3 protein is CASSFGRGSYEQYF. CDR3 nucleotides: TGCGCCAGCAGCTTTGGAAGGGGGTCCTACGAGCAGTACTTC.

The V and J genes are TRBV25-1 and TRBJ2-7; D not resolved. Germline V CDR1 and CDR2: MGHDK, SYGVNS. With 3 bases removed from V and 6 bases from J, the gap between germline ends came to 9 bases. The CDR3 is 12 residues long. The CDR3 spells CASSESVSEQYF. The CDR3 coding sequence is TGTGCCAGCAGTGAGTCGGTTAGCGAGCAGTACTTC.

The chain has TRBV19 and TRBJ2-6; D is perhaps TRBD2 (6 bases). The CDR3 is 16 residues long. Trimming left V 6 bases short and J 4 bases short, with 16 bases between. The germline CDR1 and CDR2 sequences are LNHDA and SQIVND (reference sequence). The CDR3 sequence: CASSHPGAGGANVLTF. Written as DNA, the CDR3 is TGTGCCAGTAGCCACCCGGGTGCGGGGGGGGCCAACGTCCTGACTTTC.

The V gene is TRBV4-3, the J gene TRBJ1-5; unclear D gene. Germline loops: CDR1 LGHNA, CDR2 YSLEER. This CDR3 comprises 15 residues. The V gene lost 0 bases and the J gene lost 7 bases, with 13 bases spanning the gap. The CDR3 nucleotides read TGCGCCAGCAGCCAAGATGAAGCGGAGGGACAGCCCCAGCATTTT. Its translation: CASSQDEAEGQPQHF.

The chain joins TRBV9 to TRBJ1-5, with D possibly being TRBD1 (5 bases). Germline-derived CDR1 and CDR2 are SGDLS and YYNGEE. V dropped 0 bases and J dropped 3 bases, with 7 bases sitting between them. The CDR3 has 14 residues. The CDR3 here is CASSVDGANQPQHF. In DNA, the CDR3 is TGTGCCAGCAGCGTAGATGGGGCCAATCAGCCCCAGCATTTT.

CDR3 region: CASSPVFDRVTPQGELFF. The CDR3 nucleotides read TGTGCCAGCAGCCCGGTATTCGACAGGGTGACTCCTCAGGGGGAGCTGTTTTTT. This chain uses TRBV5-6 with TRBJ2-2; TRBD1 matches 7 bases. Germline CDR1 and CDR2: SGHDT and YYEEEE. V lost 4 bases and J lost 8; bases outside the gene matches: 20. The CDR3 sequence is 18 residues long.

The chain couples TRBV5-1 to TRBJ2-5, with 7 bases identical to TRBD2. The CDR3 contains 16 residues. The V segment lost 4 bases and the J segment 2 bases; nucleotides outside the gene matches: 11. The germline V gene encodes CDR1 SGHRS and CDR2 YFSETQ. In DNA, the CDR3 is TGCGCCAGCAGCCTTCCTAGCGGTGCTATTCAAGAGACCCAGTACTTC. Translation: CASSLPSGAIQETQYF.

This chain uses TRBV7-6 with TRBJ2-7, with D perhaps being TRBD1 or TRBD2 (7 bases each). Germline loops: CDR1 SGHVS, CDR2 FNYEAQ. This CDR3 comprises 16 residues. The germline V and J ends were trimmed by 5 bases and 5 bases, with 22 bases remaining between them. The CDR3 reads CASSLELTGTTDEQYF. In DNA, the CDR3 is TGTGCCAGCAGCCTAGAGTTGACAGGGACTACCGACGAGCAGTACTTC.

V is TRBV5-4 and J is TRBJ2-5, with D possibly matching TRBD1 (6 bases). The CDR3 length is 14 residues. The V end lost 0 bases, the J end lost 2 bases, and 8 bases lay between the germline ends. Looked up from germline, CDR1 is SGHNT and CDR2 is YYREEE (reference sequence). Written as DNA, the CDR3 is TGTGCCAGCAGCTTGGCACAGGGTCAAGAGACCCAGTACTTC. Its protein product is CASSLAQGQETQYF.

The V gene is TRBV20-1, the J gene TRBJ2-1, with 10 bases identical to TRBD2. V dropped 3 bases and J dropped 9; count of bases not matched to a gene: 11. Germline V gives CDR1 DFQATT, CDR2 SNEGSKA (reference sequence). There are 15 residues in the CDR3. CDR3 region: CSASRGLAGVVEQFF. The CDR3 DNA sequence: TGCAGTGCTAGTAGGGGGCTAGCGGGAGTGGTTGAGCAGTTCTTC.

J is TRBJ2-1 and V is TRBV15, with D possibly matching TRBD2 (6 bases). V dropped 4 bases and J dropped 2 bases, with 9 bases sitting between them. CDR1 and CDR2 (germline): LNHNV, YYDKDF (reference sequence). The CDR3 consists of 14 residues. The CDR3 here is CATSIPGAYNEQFF. The CDR3 nucleotides are TGTGCCACCAGCATACCGGGAGCCTACAATGAGCAGTTCTTC.

The chain carries TRBV7-2 and TRBJ1-5, with 7 nucleotides matching TRBD1. The CDR3 is 13 amino acids. Germline V gene data show CDR1 as SGHTA and CDR2 as FQGNSA. The V gene end was trimmed by 8 bases and the J gene end by 7 bases; junction bases not matched to a gene: 8. The CDR3 reads CASAMEGAQPQHF. The CDR3 DNA reads as TGTGCCAGCGCCATGGAGGGGGCACAGCCCCAGCATTTT.

The chain has TRBV20-1 and TRBJ1-1; D remains ambiguous. Germline V gives CDR1 DFQATT, CDR2 SNEGSKA (reference sequence). The CDR3 is 15 amino acids. V gave up 0 bases and J gave up 3 bases, with 14 bases separating them. In DNA, the CDR3 is TGCAGTGCTAGAGATGAGAAAGGGATTCACACTGAAGCTTTCTTT. Its protein is CSARDEKGIHTEAFF.